This TCR beta chain was sequenced during a study of PD-1 blockade in classical Hodgkin lymphoma (dated by TCRdb to 2019 to 2021). For the study in its entirety: Nivolumab dosing was 3 mg/kg intravenously every 2 weeks, continuing until either disease progression or unacceptable toxicity. To define a peripheral blood immune signature of response to PD-1 blockade in classical Hodgkin lymphoma, the study combined TCR beta sequencing with CyTOF. Summary of the overall study and its limitations: The study was restricted to a single clinical trial cohort, and the causes of repertoire differences, possibly disease activity or prior therapy, were left undefined. Lower diversity was observed in patients in whom nivolumab was started less than 1 year after ASCT, and these patients were excluded from later analyses so that confounding by immune reconstitution would be avoided. Baseline diversity similar to that of newly diagnosed patients was observed in trial patients achieving complete response, whereas significantly lower diversity was observed in partial responders and progressors. Baseline TCR diversity was reported to be lower in newly diagnosed patients than in healthy donors, and even lower in relapsed/refractory patients. CD4+ but not CD8+ TCR diversity rose significantly by C4D1 (p=0.0027 vs p=0.16), most apparent in complete responders (p=0.02).

CDR3 length: 12 amino acids, cysteine to phenylalanine. CDR3 DNA is the only sequence kept; it has 36 bases, read in frame from the first base. The trim is 3 bases for V and 1 base for J, with a gap of 2 bases between the germline ends. CDR1 and CDR2 are read off the germline V gene (reference sequence) as MNHEY and SMNVEV. The Qiagen DNeasy kit was used to extract genomic DNA both from unsorted PBMCs and from the negatively selected CD4+ and CD8+ fractions. TCR beta CDR3 regions were amplified by immunoSEQ multiplex PCR using primers annealing to V and J segments. A synthetic immune receptor repertoire was used to minimize amplification bias, and any residual bias was removed computationally once sequencing was done. The study's processing was this. Repertoire diversity was quantified as the Shannon entropy index using custom Python scripts. Unsorted, CD4+ and CD8+ repertoires were analyzed separately, except in combined analyses where CD4+ and CD8+ sequences were merged in silico. A clone was considered expanded if an increase in frequency of at least 2-fold after treatment relative to C1D1 was found, and a pseudocount of 0.5 was applied to clones undetected at baseline. Singleton clones were defined as clones with 0 or 1 copy at C1D1, and non-singleton clones were defined as clones with 2 or more copies. By matching protein sequences in sorted samples from the same patient, clones expanded in unsorted samples were annotated as CD4+, CD8+ or unknown. Wilcoxon tests were applied to paired samples to test diversity changes from C1D1 to C4D1. TCRdb mirrors the immuneACCESS table, restricted to in-frame sequences. Some clones are absent from its copies; in checked studies, under half trace to an unresolved V gene, and the reason for the others is unknown. Clonal size and the V and J genes are those of that table, whereas D and trimming came from the DNA. Recorded for this sample are 15,000 to 20,000 clones; around 86% of them occurred a single time. In total, the top ten clones hold 24% of the sample.

This specimen's time point label, per the study, means: cycle 1 day 1 (C1D1), immediately before nivolumab initiation. Every trial patient had relapsed after autologous stem cell transplantation, and cohorts A, B and C differed in prior brentuximab vedotin exposure. The trial cohort included around 56 patients with relapsed/refractory classical Hodgkin lymphoma, and each patient had a best overall response of complete response, partial response or progressive disease. In the multi-cohort phase II CheckMate 205 trial, trial patients received single-agent nivolumab. An independent review committee assessed best overall response using the 2007 International Working Group response criteria. PBMCs from the trial were collected at three points: immediately before nivolumab initiation (C1D1), and during therapy at cycle 2 day 1 and cycle 4 day 1. Peripheral blood was collected in 8 mL Vacutainer Cell Preparation Tubes, from which PBMCs were isolated by centrifugation and then cryopreserved.

Turning to this clone: Its antigen is not yet known. The input lacks base qualities; no much larger clone sits a single base away. Other nucleotide sequences in the sample specify the same CDR3.

This specimen was peripheral blood mononuclear cells (PBMCs), taken at baseline. The TCR originated in a human donor with classical Hodgkin lymphoma. In this chain, TRBV27 is recombined with TRBJ2-3, with the D segment identity uncertain. The DNA sequence is as follows: TGTGCCAGCAGTTTGGGCACAGATACGCAGTATTTT. It codes for CASSLGTDTQYF.